This entry lists 32 T cell receptor beta chains sequenced from one sample in a study of spatial heterogeneity in lung cancer. TCRdb re-called the 5' RACE reads with MiXCR, one entry per CDR3 protein. Of some 120,000 distinct CDR3 sequences listed, less than 15% are singletons. Indicated time point: blood at routine non-recurrence follow-up after resection. Whole RNA was taken from tumor, nontumor lung or frozen PBMC; it was then sequenced unsorted. Sequencing used PBMCs, obtained at follow-up. The receptors were sampled from a male donor with early-stage non-small cell lung cancer.

V and J are TRBV7-3 and TRBJ2-6, with D unclear. The germline gives CDR1 SGHTA, CDR2 FQGTGA. Trimming cost V 5 bases and J 4 bases, with 15 bases left between them. The CDR3 totals 16 residues. The CDR3 DNA reads TGTGCCAGCAGCCCTCCTCGGGCGGCGGGGGCCAACGTCCTGACTTTC. Encoded protein: CASSPPRAAGANVLTF.

In its sample, this clonotype was seen a few times. The rearrangement links TRBV6-2 or TRBV6-3 to TRBJ1-1, with a weak D call TRBD1 (6 bases). The V and J ends lost 7 bases and 0 bases respectively, with 12 bases between them. The germline V gene encodes CDR1 MNHEY and CDR2 SVGEGT. The length of the CDR3 is 14 residues. CDR3 protein: CASNTNRVNTEAFF. The CDR3 coding sequence is TGTGCCAGCAACACGAACAGGGTGAACACTGAAGCTTTCTTT.

This clonotype was detected a few times. The chain uses TRBV10-3 and TRBJ2-7; D gene uncertain. The CDR3 length is 11 residues. Trimming pared 6 bases from V and 5 bases from J, leaving 8 bases between. From germline, CDR1 is ENHRY and CDR2 SYGVKD. DNA of the CDR3: TGTGCCATCAGCCTATACGACGAGCAGTACTTC. It encodes CAISLYDEQYF.

The chain's CDR3 is CASSERTGDAYGYTF. The CDR3 DNA is TGTGCCAGCAGTGAAAGGACAGGGGACGCCTATGGCTACACCTTC. The chain recombines TRBV6-1 with TRBJ1-2, with 9 bases identical to TRBD1. The CDR3 has 15 amino acids. Germline V lookup: CDR1 MNHNS, CDR2 SASEGT. With 2 bases clipped from V and 4 bases from J, the junction kept 5 bases outside the gene matches.

In this sample, this clonotype turned up a few times. The chain recombines TRBV23-1 with TRBJ2-1; weak D call: TRBD2 (6 bases). TRBV23-1 is an ORF; its function is uncertain. The germline V and J ends were trimmed by 4 bases and 0 bases, with 10 bases remaining between them. This CDR3 is built from 15 residues. CDR3 sequence reads: CASSPPGLSYNEQFF. The CDR3 bases are TGCGCCAGCAGTCCACCGGGACTCTCCTACAATGAGCAGTTCTTC.

J is TRBJ1-2 and V is TRBV6-5, with TRBD1 as a possible D gene (5 bases). V was shortened by 6 bases and J by 5 bases, with 13 bases between the two germline ends. This CDR3 region has 13 residues. The germline CDR1 and CDR2 sequences are MNHEY and SVGAGI. The CDR3 region is CASRGGRVYGYTF. As DNA, the CDR3 is TGTGCCAGCAGGGGAGGCAGGGTGTATGGCTACACCTTC.

The sample holds a few counts of this clonotype. J is TRBJ1-5 and V is TRBV5-1; maybe TRBD1 (6 bases). Trimming pared 2 bases from V and 2 bases from J, leaving 8 bases between. The CDR3 sequence is 14 residues long. Germline V gives CDR1 SGHRS, CDR2 YFSETQ. CDR3 nucleotide sequence: TGCGCCAGCAGCTTCGAGGGGGGCAATCAGCCCCAGCATTTT. It translates to CASSFEGGNQPQHF.

This clonotype was counted between two and nine times. This chain joins TRBV6-1 and TRBJ2-1; the D gene is possibly TRBD1 (6 bases). V was cut by 2 bases and J by 2 bases, with 13 bases left in between. CDR1 is MNHNS and CDR2 is SASEGT in the germline V gene. The CDR3 covers 16 residues. CDR3 nucleotide sequence: TGTGCCAGCAGTGAATATGACAGGCCAGCCTACAATGAGCAGTTCTTC. Amino acid sequence: CASSEYDRPAYNEQFF.

This clonotype has more than one count but fewer than ten. The chain couples TRBV7-2 to TRBJ2-2; 8 bases line up with TRBD2. The CDR3 runs 19 residues. Per the germline V gene, CDR1 is SGHTA and CDR2 is FQGNSA. V shed 1 base and J 0 bases; nucleotides not matched to a gene: 10. The CDR3 here is CASSLVFRAGGANTGELFF. CDR3 in DNA: TGTGCCAGCAGCTTAGTTTTTCGAGCCGGGGGGGCGAACACCGGGGAGCTGTTTTTT.

The rearrangement links TRBV12-3 or TRBV12-4 to TRBJ1-1; no clear D. This CDR3 spans 13 amino acids. V lost 5 bases to trimming and J lost 3 bases, with 10 bases between them. This CDR3 reads CASSQQLDTEAFF. CDR3 coding DNA: TGTGCCAGCAGTCAGCAATTAGACACTGAAGCTTTCTTT.

This chain joins TRBV11-2 and TRBJ2-2; D is perhaps TRBD1 (6 bases). The CDR3 has 15 amino acids. Deletions cut 5 bases from V and 3 bases from J, with 13 bases between. Germline V gives CDR1 SGHAT, CDR2 FQNNGV. CDR3 loop: CASSPSGQYTGELFF. As DNA, the CDR3 is TGTGCCAGCAGCCCGTCGGGACAATACACCGGGGAGCTGTTTTTT.

The gene calls are TRBV12-3 or TRBV12-4 and TRBJ2-3; 12 bases fit TRBD2. CDR3 length: 16 residues. V dropped 4 bases and J dropped 14; count of bases not matched to a gene: 16. The CDR3 sequence: CASSSPGLAGRQIMYF. CDR3 nucleotides: TGTGCCAGCAGTTCCCCCGGACTAGCGGGGCGACAGATAATGTATTTT.

This clonotype was found a few times. The gene calls are TRBV20-1 and TRBJ2-4, with TRBD2 matching 7 bases. The CDR3 totals 16 residues. J gave up 5 bases and V 3 bases, and 13 bases lay outside the gene matches. Germline assignment: CDR1 DFQATT and CDR2 SNEGSKA (reference sequence). The CDR3 region has the DNA TGCAGTGCTAGTGGGGGGGACGGACCGAATCAAAACATTCAGTACTTC. Residues: CSASGGDGPNQNIQYF.

The J gene is TRBJ2-5, the V gene TRBV2, with D possibly TRBD2 on 7 matching bases. The CDR3 runs to 14 residues. The germline CDR1 and CDR2 sequences are SNHLY and FYNNEI. V was shortened by 1 base and J by 9 bases, with 15 bases between the two germline ends. The CDR3 region has the DNA TGTGCCAGCAGTGAAGGCGGGGGCCTTCGGGCCCAGTACTTC. This encodes CASSEGGGLRAQYF.

This clonotype was counted between two and nine times. The V and J genes are TRBV29-1 and TRBJ2-2, with D perhaps matching TRBD2 (6 bases). From germline, CDR1 is SQVTM and CDR2 ANQGSEA. The CDR3 sequence is 14 residues long. With 7 bases removed from V and 0 bases from J, the gap between germline ends came to 12 bases. The CDR3 DNA reads as TGCAGCGCCGAAGAGCGGGCGAACACCGGGGAGCTGTTTTTT. Encoded protein: CSAEERANTGELFF.

The CDR3 loop is CASSLKFAGPLNTEAFF. CDR3 DNA sequence: TGTGCCAGCAGCTTAAAATTTGCAGGACCCTTGAACACTGAAGCTTTCTTT. The J gene is TRBJ1-1, the V gene TRBV7-8; D is ambiguous. This CDR3 has 17 residues. Germline CDR1 SGHVS, CDR2 FQNEAQ. V lost 2 bases and J lost 0, with 16 bases in between.

The rearrangement joins TRBV11-1 to TRBJ2-1; TRBD2 matches 7 bases. V gave up 4 bases and J gave up 5 bases; unmatched junction bases: 14. Germline loops: CDR1 SGHAT, CDR2 FQDESV (reference sequence). The CDR3 is made up of 17 amino acids. In nucleotides, the CDR3 is TGTGCCAGCAGCTCTGGCCTAGGGCTAGCGGATGACAATGAGCAGTTCTTC. It is translated as CASSSGLGLADDNEQFF.

This clonotype was detected a few times. The chain carries TRBV28 and TRBJ2-7; TRBD2 matches 11 bases. Germline V gene lookup returns CDR1 MDHEN and CDR2 SYDVKM. The V and J ends lost 3 bases and 0 bases, in that order; junction bases with no gene match: 4. The CDR3 runs to 16 residues. CDR3 residues: CASSFPGTSGSYEQYF. The CDR3 DNA is TGTGCCAGCAGTTTTCCCGGGACTAGCGGCTCCTACGAGCAGTACTTC. The full variable domain, in which reference TRBV28 and TRBJ2-7 provide the parts outside the CDR3, is DVKVTQSSRYLVKRTGEKVFLECVQDMDHENMFWYRQDPGLGLRLIYFSYDVKMKEKGDIPEGYSVSREKKERFSLILESASTNQTSMYLCASSFPGTSGSYEQYFGPGTRLTVT.

The chain links TRBV7-2 to TRBJ2-5; 7 bases agree with TRBD1. Per the germline V gene, CDR1 is SGHTA and CDR2 is FQGNSA. The CDR3 length is 16 residues. The ends lost 2 bases at V and 1 base at J; junction bases unmatched: 7. For the CDR3, the DNA is TGTGCCAGCAGCTTACTGGGACAGACACCCCAAGAGACCCAGTACTTC. Translating it yields CASSLLGQTPQETQYF. Complete variable domain (other parts from reference TRBV7-2 and TRBJ2-5): GAGVSQSPSNKVTEKGKDVELRCDPISGHTALYWYRQSLGQGLEFLIYFQGNSAPDKSGLPSDRFSAERTGGSVSTLTIQRTQQEDSAVYLCASSLLGQTPQETQYFGPGTRLLVL.

The J gene is TRBJ1-4, the V gene TRBV5-1; tentatively, D is TRBD1 (6 bases). The germline V gene has CDR1 SGHRS and CDR2 YFSETQ. The CDR3 sequence is 14 residues long. With 4 bases removed from V and 7 bases from J, the gap between germline ends came to 14 bases. The CDR3, as DNA: TGCGCCAGCAGCCAAGGGACAAGTGCTGAAAAACTGTTTTTT. It specifies CASSQGTSAEKLFF.

J is TRBJ2-2 and V is TRBV2, with 9 bases identical to TRBD1. Germline V gene lookup returns CDR1 SNHLY and CDR2 FYNNEI. The CDR3 runs to 16 residues. Unmatched junction bases numbered 12, after V lost 7 bases and J lost 6 bases. The CDR3 region has the DNA TGTGCCAGCAAACTCACAGGGGGCGAGTACTCCGGGGAGCTGTTTTTT. Amino acids: CASKLTGGEYSGELFF.

V gene TRBV20-1 combines with J gene TRBJ2-7; the D gene is possibly TRBD1 (6 bases). This CDR3 is built from 15 residues. Trimming took 7 bases from V and 6 from J, leaving 25 bases between them. The germline CDR1 and CDR2 sequences are DFQATT and SNEGSKA (reference sequence). The CDR3 DNA sequence: TGCAGTGTCTCACCCACCGGGACACCAACTGGCGAGCAGTACTTC. This codes for CSVSPTGTPTGEQYF.

The chain joins TRBV15 to TRBJ2-1; maybe TRBD2 (5 bases). Looked up from germline, CDR1 is LNHNV and CDR2 is YYDKDF (reference sequence). The V and J ends lost 1 base and 10 bases respectively, with 11 bases between them. The CDR3 is made up of 13 amino acids. CDR3 in amino acids: CATSRGLAYEQFF. Here the CDR3 DNA reads TGTGCCACCAGCAGAGGCCTAGCATACGAGCAGTTCTTC.

The chain joins TRBV4-3 to TRBJ2-1, with TRBD2 identical over 9 bases. CDR1 LGHNA and CDR2 YSLEER come from the germline V gene. The CDR3 has 16 residues. V gave up 0 bases and J gave up 3 bases; unmatched junction bases: 3. This chain's CDR3 is CASSQDPAGGYNEQFF. The CDR3 DNA reads TGCGCCAGCAGCCAAGACCCAGCGGGGGGCTACAATGAGCAGTTCTTC.

This clonotype was observed a few times. The chain employs TRBV30 and TRBJ1-2, with D maybe TRBD1 (5 bases). The CDR3 is made up of 14 amino acids. V gave up 1 base and J gave up 4 bases, with 13 bases separating them. CDR1 and CDR2 (germline): GTSNPN, SVGIG (reference sequence). The CDR3 nucleotides are TGTGCCTGGAGTGAAGCAGGGCTTATCTATGGCTACACCTTC. Protein: CAWSEAGLIYGYTF. Full variable domain (missing parts from reference TRBV30 and TRBJ1-2): SQTIHQWPATLVQPVGSPLSLECTVEGTSNPNLYWYRQAAGRGLQLLFYSVGIGQISSEVPQNLSASRPQDRQFILSSKKLLLSDSGFYLCAWSEAGLIYGYTFGSGTRLTVV.

The chain is built from TRBV29-1 and TRBJ2-2, with 11 bases identical to TRBD1. CDR1 is SQVTM and CDR2 is ANQGSEA in the germline V gene. This CDR3 comprises 17 residues. The V gene end was trimmed by 6 bases and the J gene end by 5 bases; junction bases not matched to a gene: 14. The CDR3 DNA is TGCAGCGTCGACTCCGTCTTCGGGACAGGGGGGACCGGGGAGCTGTTTTTT. It is translated as CSVDSVFGTGGTGELFF.

This clonotype has ten or more counts. V is TRBV2 and J is TRBJ2-1, with D possibly matching TRBD2 (5 bases). The V gene's germline CDR1 is SNHLY and CDR2 FYNNEI. The CDR3 is 12 amino acids. Trimming cost V 2 bases and J 8 bases, with 7 bases left between them. The DNA for the CDR3 is TGTGCCAGCAGTGAACTGAGGGATGAGCAGTTCTTC. Its protein product is CASSELRDEQFF.

This chain uses TRBV7-2 with TRBJ1-5, with TRBD1 identical over 7 bases. The junction had 9 bases not matched to a gene; V was cut back by 5 bases and J by 5 bases. The CDR3 extends over 15 amino acids. The germline gives CDR1 SGHTA, CDR2 FQGNSA. The CDR3 nucleotides read TGTGCCAGCAGCCCCTCAGGGGGATCGCATCAGCCCCAGCATTTT. Protein: CASSPSGGSHQPQHF.

This clonotype has more than one count but fewer than ten. The rearrangement joins TRBV11-3 to TRBJ1-3, with D perhaps TRBD1 (5 bases). The length of the CDR3 is 14 residues. Germline CDR1 and CDR2: SGHNT and YENEEA. V lost 5 bases and J lost 2, with 10 bases in between. The CDR3 bases are TGTGCCAGCAGCCCGCAGGGACCTGGAAACACCATATATTTT. Protein sequence: CASSPQGPGNTIYF.

V is TRBV20-1 and J is TRBJ2-1; 7 nucleotides align to TRBD1. Germline assignment: CDR1 DFQATT and CDR2 SNEGSKA (reference sequence). Trimming at V came to 2 bases and at J to 5 bases, leaving 9 bases not matched to a gene. CDR3 length: 15 amino acids. CDR3 DNA sequence: TGCAGTGCTAGACTCCACAGGGGTTGGGACAATGAGCAGTTCTTC. Its translation is CSARLHRGWDNEQFF.

Many counts were recorded for this clonotype. The CDR3 reads CASRRGQETQYF. The DNA for the CDR3 is TGTGCCAGCCGTCGGGGACAAGAGACCCAGTACTTC. The V gene is TRBV12-3 or TRBV12-4, the J gene TRBJ2-5; D may be TRBD2 (5 bases). Between the trimmed V and J ends, which lost 8 bases and 2 bases, there was a span of 9 bases. CDR3 length equals 12 residues.

This clonotype was observed at least ten times. The chain couples TRBV20-1 to TRBJ2-1; 14 bases match TRBD2. Germline assignment: CDR1 DFQATT and CDR2 SNEGSKA (reference sequence). This CDR3 is 13 amino acids long. Losses at the gene ends were 7 bases for V and 5 bases for J; bases not matched to a gene: 1. CDR3 DNA: TGCAGTGAGGGACTAGCGGGGGACAATGAGCAGTTCTTC. Protein product: CSEGLAGDNEQFF.